This TCR beta chain derives from a study of blood T cell repertoires in COVID-19. Study background: From T cells, B-cell-depleted T cells, or PBMCs came the material, which was cDNA or gDNA.

The table came from immunoSEQ multiplex PCR; TCRdb's copy has only in-frame clones and leaves some out. Of over 150,000 clones listed, 65% to 90% are singletons. About this clone itself: An end of the junction does not agree with germline; a read error may underlie this.

CDR3 length equals 9 residues. Germline-derived CDR1 and CDR2 are MNHEY and SMNVEV (reference sequence). The chain links TRBV27 to TRBJ1-6; a possible D gene is TRBD1 (5 bases). The clonotype originates from a woman aged 55 to 70 with COVID-19, enrolled during active disease. The sample comprised peripheral blood. CDR3 coding DNA: TGTGCCAGCAGTCTTTTCGGGGGCTTT. Translated: CASSLFGGF.